The present TCR beta chain was sequenced within a study of response to subunit inactivated influenza vaccine. The CDR3 sequence is 14 residues long. Trimming shortened V by 3 bases and J by 2 bases, and 13 bases separated the two germline ends. CDR1 is DFQATT, CDR2 SNEGSKA, per germline (reference sequence). MiXCR, applied by TCRdb to the RT-PCR reads, yields one record per CDR3 protein. The sample lists about 540,000 distinct CDR3 sequences, roughly a quarter seen once, with under 3.5% in the top ten. Separately, the same data were catalogued under a study of T cells expressing NK-cell markers. That report notes: 5'RACE template switching with UMIs generated TCR beta cDNA. In the group of eight sequenced donors, seven were HCMV-seropositive and one was seronegative. Each of roughly 6 donors carried dominant NKG2C+ clonotypes accounting for about 1.0-8% of CD8+ T cells.

The sample was CD4+ T cells sorted from PBMCs, taken 11 to 12 days after vaccination. The clonotype comes from a man aged 45-65 years who received an inactivated influenza vaccine. The rearrangement uses TRBV20-1 and TRBJ2-5; D remains unclear. CDR3 coding DNA: TGCAGTGCTAGCAATGCCTACAAGCAAGAGACCCAGTACTTC. Its protein product is CSASNAYKQETQYF.